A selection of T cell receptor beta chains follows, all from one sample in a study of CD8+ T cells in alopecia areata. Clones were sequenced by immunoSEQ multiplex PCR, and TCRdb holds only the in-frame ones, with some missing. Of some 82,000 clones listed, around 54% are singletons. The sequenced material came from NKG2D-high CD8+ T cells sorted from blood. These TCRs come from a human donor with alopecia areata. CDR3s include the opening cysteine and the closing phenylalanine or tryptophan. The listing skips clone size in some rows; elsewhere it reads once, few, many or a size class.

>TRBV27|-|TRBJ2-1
CASRRGAAYNEQFF
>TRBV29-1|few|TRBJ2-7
CSVGDFDPYEQYF
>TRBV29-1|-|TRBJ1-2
CSVDWGISGYTF
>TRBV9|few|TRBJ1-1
CASSEGGQAEAFF
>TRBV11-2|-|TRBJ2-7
CASSYGWGYEQYF
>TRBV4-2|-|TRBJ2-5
CASSQDSSYQETQYF
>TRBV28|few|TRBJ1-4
CASRPTLLIQPNEKLFF
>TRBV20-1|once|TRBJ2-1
CSARDNEQFF
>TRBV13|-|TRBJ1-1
CASSLGTGVRAEAFF
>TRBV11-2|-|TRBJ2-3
CASSFERGSLNTQYF
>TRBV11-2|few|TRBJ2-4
CASSSGKYIQYF
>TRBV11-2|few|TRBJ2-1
CASSLVLVNEQFF
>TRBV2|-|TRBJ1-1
CASSGYGSTEAFF
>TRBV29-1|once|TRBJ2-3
CSAGVSSTDTQYF
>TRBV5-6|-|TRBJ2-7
CASSLGAEQYF
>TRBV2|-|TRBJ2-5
CASSRRETQYF
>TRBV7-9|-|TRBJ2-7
CASSRRYEQYF
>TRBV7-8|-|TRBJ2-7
CASSGTRPQKESWAREQYF
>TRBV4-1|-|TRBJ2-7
CASSQEAGIYEQYF
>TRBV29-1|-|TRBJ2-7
CSALAGSGKFYEQYF
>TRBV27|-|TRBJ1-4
CASSLGGLNEKLFF
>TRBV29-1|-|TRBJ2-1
CSVVSFDSGVNEQFF
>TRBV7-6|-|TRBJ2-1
CASSQDRTGGNEQFF
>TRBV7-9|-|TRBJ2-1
CASRLTPGSYYNEQFF
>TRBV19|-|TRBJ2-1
CASSIDRNRGSYNEQFF
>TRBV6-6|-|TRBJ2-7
CASSYTPVTSYEQYF
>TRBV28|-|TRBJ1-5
CASSFPNQPQHF
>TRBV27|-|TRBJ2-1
CAIRRGLAGYNEQFF
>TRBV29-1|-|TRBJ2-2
CSVNRQGSGGELFF